This T cell receptor (beta chain) derives from a study of control samples from healthy donors and cancer patients. The CDR3 runs to 13 residues. The V gene's germline CDR1 is SGHTA and CDR2 FQGNSA. Trimming removed 1 base at V and 4 bases at J, with 5 bases between. The assay was immunoSEQ multiplex PCR, and TCRdb's table has in-frame clones only and misses some. The table lists 170,000 or so clones, around 94% of them singletons. The receptor was isolated from a woman between 18 and 29 years old in good health. The rearrangement joins TRBV7-2 to TRBJ2-1; D remains unclear. The material sequenced was blood. CDR3 sequence reads: CASSLVLYNEQFF. The CDR3 coding sequence is TGTGCCAGCAGCTTAGTTCTATACAATGAGCAGTTCTTC.